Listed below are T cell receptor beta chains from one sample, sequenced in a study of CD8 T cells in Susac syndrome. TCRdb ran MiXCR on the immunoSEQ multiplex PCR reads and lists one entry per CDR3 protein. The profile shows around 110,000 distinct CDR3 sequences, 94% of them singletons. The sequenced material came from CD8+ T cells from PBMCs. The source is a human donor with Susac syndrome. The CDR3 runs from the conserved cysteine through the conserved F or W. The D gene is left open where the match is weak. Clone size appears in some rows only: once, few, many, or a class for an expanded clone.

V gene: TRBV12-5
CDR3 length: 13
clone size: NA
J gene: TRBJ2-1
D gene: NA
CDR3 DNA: TGTGCTAGTGGTTTGGACTCCTACAATGAGCAGTTCTTC
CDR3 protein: CASGLDSYNEQFF

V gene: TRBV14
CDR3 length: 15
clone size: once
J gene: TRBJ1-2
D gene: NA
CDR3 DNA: TGTGCCAGCAGCCAAGTTAGTAGTCCAACTGTAAACTACACCTTC
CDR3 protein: CASSQVSSPTVNYTF

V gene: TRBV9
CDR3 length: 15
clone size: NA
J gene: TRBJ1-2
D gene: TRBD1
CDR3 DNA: TGTGCCAGCAGCCCTAGGGACAGCTTAAGCTATGGCTACACCTTC
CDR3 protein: CASSPRDSLSYGYTF

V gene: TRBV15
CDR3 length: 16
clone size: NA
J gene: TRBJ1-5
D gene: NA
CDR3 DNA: TGTGCCACCAGCAGAGATACCCCTTATAGCAATCAGCCCCAGCATTTT
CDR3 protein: CATSRDTPYSNQPQHF

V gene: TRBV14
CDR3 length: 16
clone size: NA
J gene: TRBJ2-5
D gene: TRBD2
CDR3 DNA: TGTGCCAGCAGCCCGGGACTAGCGGGGTACCAAGAGACCCAGTACTTC
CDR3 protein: CASSPGLAGYQETQYF

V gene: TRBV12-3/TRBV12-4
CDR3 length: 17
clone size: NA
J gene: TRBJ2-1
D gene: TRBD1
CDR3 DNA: TGTGCCAGCAGACCTATCCCCGACAGGGAATTTTACAATGAGCAGTTCTTC
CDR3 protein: CASRPIPDREFYNEQFF

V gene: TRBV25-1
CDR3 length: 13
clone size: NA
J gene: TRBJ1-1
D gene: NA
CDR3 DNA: TGTGCCAGCAGTGAAAGTTCCCGTGGTGAAGCTTTCTTT
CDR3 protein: CASSESSRGEAFF

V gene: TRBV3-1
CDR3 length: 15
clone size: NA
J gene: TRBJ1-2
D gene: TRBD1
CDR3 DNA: TGTGCCAGCAGCCCGGCCCCGGACAGGGGAGAAGGCTACACCTTC
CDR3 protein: CASSPAPDRGEGYTF

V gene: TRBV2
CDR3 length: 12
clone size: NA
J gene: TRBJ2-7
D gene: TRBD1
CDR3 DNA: TGTGCCAGCATAGGGACAGGGAGCGAGCAGTACTTC
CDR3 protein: CASIGTGSEQYF

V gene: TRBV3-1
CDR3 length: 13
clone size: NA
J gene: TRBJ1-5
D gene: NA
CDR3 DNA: TGTGCCAGCAGCCAAGATCCGAATCAGCCCCAGCATTTT
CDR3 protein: CASSQDPNQPQHF

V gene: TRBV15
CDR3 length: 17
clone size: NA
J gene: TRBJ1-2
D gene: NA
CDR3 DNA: TGTGCCACCAGCAGATTAGGGGATTCCAAAGCTAACTATGGCTACACCTTC
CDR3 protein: CATSRLGDSKANYGYTF

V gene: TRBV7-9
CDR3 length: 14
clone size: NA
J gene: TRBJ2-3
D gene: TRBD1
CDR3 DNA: TGTGCCAGCAGCCCTCGGACAGGCCCAGATACGCAGTATTTT
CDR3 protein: CASSPRTGPDTQYF

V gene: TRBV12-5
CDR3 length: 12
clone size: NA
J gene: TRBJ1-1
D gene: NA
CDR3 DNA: TGTGCTAGTGGCACAGGAATAGAAGAAGCTTTCTTT
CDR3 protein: CASGTGIEEAFF

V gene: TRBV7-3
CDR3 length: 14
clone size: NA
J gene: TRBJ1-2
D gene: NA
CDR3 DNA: TGTGCCAGCAGCTTAAGGCAGGGCTATGGGGGCTACACCTTC
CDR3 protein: CASSLRQGYGGYTF

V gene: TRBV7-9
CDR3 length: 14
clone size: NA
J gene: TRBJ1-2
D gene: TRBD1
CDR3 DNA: TGTGCCAGCAGCTCCGGGACAGGGTTCGAAGGCTACACCTTC
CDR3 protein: CASSSGTGFEGYTF